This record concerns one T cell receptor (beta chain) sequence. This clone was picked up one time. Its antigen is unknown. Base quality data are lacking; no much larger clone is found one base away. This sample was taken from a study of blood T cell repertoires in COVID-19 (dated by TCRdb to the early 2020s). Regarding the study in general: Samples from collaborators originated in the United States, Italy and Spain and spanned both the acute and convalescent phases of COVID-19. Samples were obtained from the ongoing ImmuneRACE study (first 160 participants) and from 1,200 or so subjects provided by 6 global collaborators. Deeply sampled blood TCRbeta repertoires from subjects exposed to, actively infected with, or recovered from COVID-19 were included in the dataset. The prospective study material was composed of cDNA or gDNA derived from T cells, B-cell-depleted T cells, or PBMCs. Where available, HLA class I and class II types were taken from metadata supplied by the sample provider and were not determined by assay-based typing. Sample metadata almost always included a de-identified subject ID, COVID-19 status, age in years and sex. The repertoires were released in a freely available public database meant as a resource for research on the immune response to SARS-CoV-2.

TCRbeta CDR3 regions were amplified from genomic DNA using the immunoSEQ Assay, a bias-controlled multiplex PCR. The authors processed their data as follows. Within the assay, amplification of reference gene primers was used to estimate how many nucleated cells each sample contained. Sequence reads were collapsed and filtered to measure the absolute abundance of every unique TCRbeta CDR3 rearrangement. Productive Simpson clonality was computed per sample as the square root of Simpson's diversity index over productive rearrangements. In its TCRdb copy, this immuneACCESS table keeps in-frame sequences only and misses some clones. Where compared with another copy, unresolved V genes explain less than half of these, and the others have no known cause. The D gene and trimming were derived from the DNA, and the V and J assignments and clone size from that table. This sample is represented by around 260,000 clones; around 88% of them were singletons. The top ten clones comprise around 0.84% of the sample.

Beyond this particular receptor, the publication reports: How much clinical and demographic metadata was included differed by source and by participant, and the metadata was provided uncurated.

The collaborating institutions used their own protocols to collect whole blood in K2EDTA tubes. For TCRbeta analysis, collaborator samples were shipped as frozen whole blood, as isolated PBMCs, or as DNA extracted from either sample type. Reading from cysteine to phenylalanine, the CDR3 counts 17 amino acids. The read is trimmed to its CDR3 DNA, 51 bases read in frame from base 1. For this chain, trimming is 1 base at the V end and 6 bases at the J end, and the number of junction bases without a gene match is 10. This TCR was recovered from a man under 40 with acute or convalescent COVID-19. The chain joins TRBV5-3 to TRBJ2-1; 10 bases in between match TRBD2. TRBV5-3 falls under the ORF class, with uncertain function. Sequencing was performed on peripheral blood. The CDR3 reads CARSLNIGLAGVNEQFF. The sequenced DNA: TGTGCCAGAAGCTTGAATATAGGGCTAGCGGGAGTCAATGAGCAGTTCTTC.